This T cell receptor (beta chain) was captured in a study of T cells in localized non-small cell lung cancer. Whole-study findings and limits: Paired adjacent lung recovered a median approximately 57 of the top 100 tumor clones.

TCRdb keeps only in-frame clones here, not all; method: immunoSEQ multiplex PCR. The table records 2,500 to 3,000 clones, around 32% of them present only once. This CDR3 has 13 amino acids. The germline V and J ends were trimmed by 2 bases and 7 bases, with 9 bases remaining between them. From germline, CDR1 is LNHDA and CDR2 SQIVND (reference sequence). On this clone itself: The target antigen is unknown.

The sample consisted of lung tumor tissue, taken before any cancer treatment. The chain is built from TRBV19 and TRBJ1-5; D call uncertain. This clonotype was sampled from a female donor at least 60 years old with stage II squamous cell lung carcinoma. In nucleotides, the CDR3 is TGTGCCAGTAGTATAACCGGGAACCAGCCCCAGCATTTT. As protein: CASSITGNQPQHF.